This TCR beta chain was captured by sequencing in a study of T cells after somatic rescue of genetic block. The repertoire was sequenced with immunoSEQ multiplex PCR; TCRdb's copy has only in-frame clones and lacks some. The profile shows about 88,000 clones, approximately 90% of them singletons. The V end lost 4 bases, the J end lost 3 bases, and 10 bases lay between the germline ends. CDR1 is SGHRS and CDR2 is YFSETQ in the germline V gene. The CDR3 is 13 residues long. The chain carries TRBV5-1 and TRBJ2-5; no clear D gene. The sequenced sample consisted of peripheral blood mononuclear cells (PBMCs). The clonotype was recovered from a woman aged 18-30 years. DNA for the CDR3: TGCGCCAGCAGCCCCTTCCGAAAAGAGACCCAGTACTTC. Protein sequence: CASSPFRKETQYF. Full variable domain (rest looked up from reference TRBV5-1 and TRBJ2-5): KAGVTQTPRYLIKTRGQQVTLSCSPISGHRSVSWYQQTPGQGLQFLFEYFSETQRNKGNFPGRFSGRQFSNSRSEMNVSTLELGDSALYLCASSPFRKETQYFGPGTRLLVL.